What follows describes a single T cell receptor (beta chain). Its antigen is still unknown. Trimming took off 5 bases at V and 6 bases at J, with 11 bases between the two ends. The CDR3 has 13 residues. Germline lookup yields CDR1 LGHDT and CDR2 YNNKEL (reference sequence). This sample was included in a study of metastatic and nonmetastatic thyroid tumors. Study overall: Samples came from malignant and benign thyroid patients, and repertoires were compared across blood and tumor or nodule tissue. General study points: Reported TCR beta diversity, measured in blood and tumor, was significantly higher for malignant thyroid tumors than for benign nodules.

None of the patients had undergone any treatment ahead of thyroid surgery. Source study methods: A papillary thyroid cancer distant-metastasis classifier was built from CDR3 differences across clinicopathological groups. With MiXCR, TCRdb reprocessed the PCR reads. The V and J calls here are based on TCRdb, not the publication. The table includes about 30,000 clones, about 25% detected once. The rearrangement links TRBV3-1 to TRBJ1-3; no firm D call. The sequenced sample consisted of blood. The TCR was taken from a female donor with papillary thyroid cancer or a benign thyroid nodule (not recorded which). Some clones in this sample may be carry-over from other donors' samples. The CDR3 here is CASSFGPANTIYF. For the CDR3, the DNA is TGTGCCAGCAGCTTCGGGCCAGCAAACACCATATATTTT.